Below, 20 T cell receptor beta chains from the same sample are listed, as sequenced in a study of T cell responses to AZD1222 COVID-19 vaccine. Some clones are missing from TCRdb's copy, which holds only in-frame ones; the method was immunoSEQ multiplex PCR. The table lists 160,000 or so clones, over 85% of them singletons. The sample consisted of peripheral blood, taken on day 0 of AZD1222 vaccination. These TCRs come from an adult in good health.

The CDR3 DNA sequence: TGTGCCAGCAGCCGGGACATTCACACTGAAGCTTTCTTT. It specifies CASSRDIHTEAFF. The chain uses TRBV3-1 (or the pseudogene TRBV3-2) and TRBJ1-1; maybe TRBD1 (6 bases). This CDR3 is 13 amino acids long. Germline V gene lookup returns CDR1 LGHDT and CDR2 YNNKEL (reference sequence). The V gene lost 4 bases and the J gene lost 3 bases, with 9 bases spanning the gap.

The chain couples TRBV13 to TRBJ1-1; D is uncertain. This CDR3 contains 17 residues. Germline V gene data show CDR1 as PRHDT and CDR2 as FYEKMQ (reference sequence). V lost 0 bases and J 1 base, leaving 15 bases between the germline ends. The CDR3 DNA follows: TGTGCCAGCAGCTTAGGGCCTCGTGGACCCGCGAACACTGAAGCTTTCTTT. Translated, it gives CASSLGPRGPANTEAFF.

The CDR3 loop is CASSPGGYEQYF. CDR3 nucleotides: TGTGCCAGCAGTCCAGGGGGCTACGAGCAGTACTTC. The chain combines TRBV6-2 or TRBV6-3 with TRBJ2-7; TRBD1 aligns across 7 bases. The CDR3 totals 12 residues. Germline lookup yields CDR1 MNHEY and CDR2 SVGEGT. V lost 5 bases to trimming and J lost 3 bases; unmatched junction nucleotides: 1.

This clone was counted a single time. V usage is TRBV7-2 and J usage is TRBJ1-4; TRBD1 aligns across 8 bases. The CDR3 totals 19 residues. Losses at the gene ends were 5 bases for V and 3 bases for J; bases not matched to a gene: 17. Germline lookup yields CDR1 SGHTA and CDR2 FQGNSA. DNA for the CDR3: TGTGCCAGCAGCCCTCGGCGGCTGACAGGGGTCCTTGCTAATGAAAAACTGTTTTTT. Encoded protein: CASSPRRLTGVLANEKLFF.

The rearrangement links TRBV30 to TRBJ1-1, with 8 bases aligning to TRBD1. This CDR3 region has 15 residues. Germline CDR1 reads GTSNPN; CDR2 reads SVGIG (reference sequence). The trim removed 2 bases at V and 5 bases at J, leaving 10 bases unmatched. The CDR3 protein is CAWSPQGGRGTEAFF. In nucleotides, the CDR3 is TGTGCCTGGAGTCCACAGGGGGGGCGAGGAACTGAAGCTTTCTTT.

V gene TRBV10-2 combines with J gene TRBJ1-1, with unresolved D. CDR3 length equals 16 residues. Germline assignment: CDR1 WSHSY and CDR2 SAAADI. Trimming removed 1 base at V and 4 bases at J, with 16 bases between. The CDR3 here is CASSELAVPRITEAFF. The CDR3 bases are TGCGCCAGCAGTGAGTTGGCAGTGCCAAGAATCACTGAAGCTTTCTTT.

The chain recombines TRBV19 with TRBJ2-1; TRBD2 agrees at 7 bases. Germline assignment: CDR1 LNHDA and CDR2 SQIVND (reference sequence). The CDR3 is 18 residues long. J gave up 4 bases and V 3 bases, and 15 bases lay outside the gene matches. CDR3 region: CASSIIAGLGGVYNEQFF. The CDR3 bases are TGTGCCAGTAGTATTATAGCGGGCCTCGGAGGGGTTTACAATGAGCAGTTCTTC.

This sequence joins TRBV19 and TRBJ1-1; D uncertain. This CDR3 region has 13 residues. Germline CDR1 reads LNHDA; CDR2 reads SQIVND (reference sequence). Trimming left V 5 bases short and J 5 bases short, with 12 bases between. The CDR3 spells CASSRKLRTEAFF. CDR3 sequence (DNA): TGTGCCAGTAGTCGGAAGTTAAGGACTGAAGCTTTCTTT. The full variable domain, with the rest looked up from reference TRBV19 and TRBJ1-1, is DGGITQSPKYLFRKEGQNVTLSCEQNLNHDAMYWYRQDPGQGLRLIYYSQIVNDFQKGDIAEGYSVSREKKESFPLTVTSAQKNPTAFYLCASSRKLRTEAFFGQGTRLTVV.

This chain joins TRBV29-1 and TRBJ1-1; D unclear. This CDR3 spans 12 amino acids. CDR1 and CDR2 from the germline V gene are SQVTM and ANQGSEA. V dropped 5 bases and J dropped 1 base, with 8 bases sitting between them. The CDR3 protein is CSVSNSNTEAFF. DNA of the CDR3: TGCAGCGTTTCTAATTCGAACACTGAAGCTTTCTTT.

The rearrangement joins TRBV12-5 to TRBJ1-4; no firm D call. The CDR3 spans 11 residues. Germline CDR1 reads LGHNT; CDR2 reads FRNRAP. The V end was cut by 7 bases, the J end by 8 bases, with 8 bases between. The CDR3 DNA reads TGTGCTAGTGCCCTTCAGGAAAAACTGTTTTTT. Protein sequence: CASALQEKLFF.

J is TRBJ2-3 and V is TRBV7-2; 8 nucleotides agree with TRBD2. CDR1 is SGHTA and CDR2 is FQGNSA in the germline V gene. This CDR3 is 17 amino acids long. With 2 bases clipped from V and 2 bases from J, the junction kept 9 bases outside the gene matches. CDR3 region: CASSLLGGSGTTDTQYF. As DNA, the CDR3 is TGTGCCAGCAGCTTACTGGGCGGTAGCGGGACCACAGATACGCAGTATTTT.

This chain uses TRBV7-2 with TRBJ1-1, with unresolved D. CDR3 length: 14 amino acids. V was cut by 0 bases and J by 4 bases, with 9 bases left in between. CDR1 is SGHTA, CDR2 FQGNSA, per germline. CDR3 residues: CASSLALSITEAFF. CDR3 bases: TGTGCCAGCAGCTTAGCCCTTTCAATCACTGAAGCTTTCTTT.

The CDR3 DNA reads TGTGCCAGCAGTCCCCGGGGCAGTACCTACGAGCAGTACTTC. This gives the protein CASSPRGSTYEQYF. The chain employs TRBV7-6 and TRBJ2-7, with D perhaps TRBD1 or TRBD2 (5 bases each). The V end was cut by 6 bases, the J end by 2 bases, with 14 bases between. Germline lookup yields CDR1 SGHVS and CDR2 FNYEAQ. There are 14 residues in the CDR3.

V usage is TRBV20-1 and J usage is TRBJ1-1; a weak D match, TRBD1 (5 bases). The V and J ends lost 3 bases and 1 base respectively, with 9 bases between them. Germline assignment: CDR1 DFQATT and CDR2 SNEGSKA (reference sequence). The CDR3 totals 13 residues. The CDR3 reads CSASKQGNTEAFF. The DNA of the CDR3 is TGCAGTGCTAGTAAGCAGGGGAACACTGAAGCTTTCTTT.

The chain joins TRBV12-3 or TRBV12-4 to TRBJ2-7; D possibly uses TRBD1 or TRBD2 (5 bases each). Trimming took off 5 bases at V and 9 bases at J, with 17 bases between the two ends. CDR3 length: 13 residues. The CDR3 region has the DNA TGTGCCAGCAGTCCCGGGACGCCTACGGTGCAGTACTTC. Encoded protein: CASSPGTPTVQYF.

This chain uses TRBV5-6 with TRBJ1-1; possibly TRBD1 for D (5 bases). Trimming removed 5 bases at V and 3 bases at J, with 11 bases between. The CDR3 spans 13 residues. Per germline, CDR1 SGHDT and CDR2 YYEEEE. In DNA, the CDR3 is TGTGCCAGCAGTTGGGAGGGGTACACTGAAGCTTTCTTT. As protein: CASSWEGYTEAFF. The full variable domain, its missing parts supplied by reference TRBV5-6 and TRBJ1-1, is DAGVTQSPTHLIKTRGQQVTLRCSPKSGHDTVSWYQQALGQGPQFIFQYYEEEERQRGNFPDRFSGHQFPNYSSELNVNALLLGDSALYLCASSWEGYTEAFFGQGTRLTVV.

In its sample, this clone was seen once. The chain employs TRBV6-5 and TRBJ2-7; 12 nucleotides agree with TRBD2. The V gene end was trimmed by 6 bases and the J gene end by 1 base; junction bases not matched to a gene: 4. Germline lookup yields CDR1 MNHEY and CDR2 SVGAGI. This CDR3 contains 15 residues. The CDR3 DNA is TGTGCCAGCAGGGACCTAGCGGGAGGGTCCTACGAGCAGTACTTC. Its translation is CASRDLAGGSYEQYF.

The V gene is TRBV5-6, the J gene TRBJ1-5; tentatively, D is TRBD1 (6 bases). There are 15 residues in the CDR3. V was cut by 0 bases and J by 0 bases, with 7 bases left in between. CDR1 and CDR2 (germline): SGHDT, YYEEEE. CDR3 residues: CASSLGGHSNQPQHF. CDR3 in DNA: TGTGCCAGCAGCTTGGGGGGGCATAGCAATCAGCCCCAGCATTTT.

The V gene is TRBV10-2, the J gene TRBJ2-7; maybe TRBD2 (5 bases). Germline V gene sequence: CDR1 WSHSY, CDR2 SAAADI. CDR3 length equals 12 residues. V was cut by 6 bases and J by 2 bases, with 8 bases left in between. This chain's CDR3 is CASRDLAYEQYF. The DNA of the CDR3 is TGCGCCAGCAGGGACTTAGCCTACGAGCAGTACTTC.

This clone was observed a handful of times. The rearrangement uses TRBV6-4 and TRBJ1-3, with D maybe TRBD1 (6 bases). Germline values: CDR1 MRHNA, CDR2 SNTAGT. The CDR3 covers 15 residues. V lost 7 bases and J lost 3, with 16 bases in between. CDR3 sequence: CASIPGDFRGNTIYF. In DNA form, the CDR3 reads TGTGCCAGCATTCCAGGGGACTTTCGTGGAAACACCATATATTTT.